The entry below describes one T cell receptor beta chain. This entry comes from a study of control samples from healthy donors and cancer patients. Generated by immunoSEQ multiplex PCR, the TCRdb table keeps only in-frame clones and is missing some. This sample has around 130,000 clones; more than 80% occur once, and the top ten carry 30% to 50%. From germline, CDR1 is MGHDK and CDR2 SYGVNS. This CDR3 has 14 amino acids. The germline V and J ends were trimmed by 5 bases and 8 bases, with 15 bases remaining between them. The sample comprised blood. V gene TRBV25-1 combines with J gene TRBJ1-4; weak D call: TRBD1 (6 bases). The sequence was obtained from a man between 50 and 59 years old in good health. The CDR3 DNA is TGTGCCAGCAGTCTCCGCGGGCAGGGGGAAAAACTGTTTTTT. This translates into CASSLRGQGEKLFF.